This entry lists 31 T cell receptor beta chains sequenced from one sample in a study of blood T cell repertoires in COVID-19. Libraries were prepared by immunoSEQ multiplex PCR; TCRdb keeps only in-frame clonotypes and omits some of them. The sample lists about 120,000 clones; approximately 81% were seen once. The sample consisted of peripheral blood. Source of these receptors: a man between 60 and 70 years old with acute or convalescent COVID-19.

This clone was counted once. The CDR3: CASSLGHSNSPLHF. The CDR3 DNA reads TGTGCCAGCAGCTTAGGACATTCTAATTCACCCCTCCACTTT. This chain joins TRBV7-8 and TRBJ1-6; D is unresolved. CDR1 and CDR2 (germline): SGHVS, FQNEAQ. V was cut by 1 base and J by 6 bases, with 7 bases left in between. This CDR3 spans 14 amino acids.

The genes are TRBV30 and TRBJ2-3, with 9 positions matching TRBD1. The CDR3 runs 15 residues. Germline-derived CDR1 and CDR2 are GTSNPN and SVGIG (reference sequence). Trimming cost V 2 bases and J 2 bases; bases outside gene matches: 5. This chain's CDR3 is CAWSRGQGTTDTQYF. DNA for the CDR3: TGTGCCTGGAGTAGGGGACAGGGTACCACAGATACGCAGTATTTT.

V usage is TRBV4-1 and J usage is TRBJ2-5; the D gene is possibly TRBD1 (6 bases). Per the germline V gene, CDR1 is MGHRA and CDR2 is YSYEKL. V gave up 4 bases and J gave up 1 base, with 19 bases separating them. The length of the CDR3 is 17 residues. CDR3 sequence: CASSLRGSGASQETQYF. The CDR3 DNA follows: TGCGCCAGCAGCCTGAGGGGGAGCGGAGCATCCCAAGAGACCCAGTACTTC.

The V gene is TRBV3-1 (or the pseudogene TRBV3-2), the J gene TRBJ2-5, with D possibly being TRBD2 (6 bases). Between the trimmed V and J ends, which lost 4 bases and 1 base, there was a span of 13 bases. The CDR3 loop spans 15 amino acids. Germline assignment: CDR1 LGHDT and CDR2 YNNKEL (reference sequence). The CDR3 bases are TGTGCCAGCAGCCCGACGGGACTTCCCCAAGAGACCCAGTACTTC. Translation: CASSPTGLPQETQYF.

This clone showed up just a few times. The rearrangement joins TRBV6-2 or TRBV6-3 to TRBJ1-4; 7 bases fit TRBD1. Per germline, CDR1 MNHEY and CDR2 SVGEGT. With V trimmed by 2 bases and J by 8 bases, 23 bases remained unmatched. The CDR3 length is 20 residues. CDR3 DNA sequence: TGTGCCAGCAGTTACCCCTCTCGTGCAGGGGGAAGAACGGTGGAGGAAAAACTGTTTTTT. Translating gives CASSYPSRAGGRTVEEKLFF.

J is TRBJ1-2 and V is TRBV10-2, with a weak D call TRBD1 (6 bases). Germline CDR1 is WSHSY and CDR2 is SAAADI. This CDR3 has 13 residues. V was trimmed by 6 bases and J by 4 bases, leaving 12 bases between them. In DNA, the CDR3 is TGCGCCAGCAGCAACAGGGTGGGCTATGGCTACACCTTC. Encoded protein: CASSNRVGYGYTF.

The sample holds one count of this clone. The rearrangement links TRBV3-1 (or the pseudogene TRBV3-2) to TRBJ2-3; a weak D match, TRBD1 (5 bases). Germline V CDR1 and CDR2: LGHDT, YNNKEL (reference sequence). Trimming removed 4 bases from V and 1 base from J, with 12 bases in between. CDR3 length: 15 amino acids. In DNA form, the CDR3 reads TGTGCCAGCAGCCTTAGGGGTCGGGGCACAGATACGCAGTATTTT. Amino acid sequence: CASSLRGRGTDTQYF.

J is TRBJ2-5 and V is TRBV7-2; TRBD1 is a possible D gene (6 bases). V was cut by 5 bases and J by 5 bases, with 15 bases left in between. Germline CDR1 SGHTA, CDR2 FQGNSA. The CDR3 runs to 14 residues. In DNA form, the CDR3 reads TGTGCCAGCAGCCAAACCCCTGGGGGCGAGACCCAGTACTTC. Its translation is CASSQTPGGETQYF.

The genes are TRBV20-1 and TRBJ2-1, with D possibly TRBD2 on 6 matching bases. V was shortened by 3 bases and J by 0 bases, with 12 bases between the two germline ends. This CDR3 is 15 amino acids long. The germline V gene encodes CDR1 DFQATT and CDR2 SNEGSKA (reference sequence). The CDR3 is CSASPISGSYNEQFF. CDR3 DNA sequence: TGCAGTGCTAGTCCGATTAGCGGCTCCTACAATGAGCAGTTCTTC.

CDR3 nucleotides: TGTGCCAGCAGCTTAAATAGGTTGGGTGGACAGGGGAACGAGCAGTTCTTC. It specifies CASSLNRLGGQGNEQFF. V gene TRBV11-2 combines with J gene TRBJ2-1; 9 nucleotides align to TRBD1. CDR3 length equals 17 residues. The junction had 15 bases not matched to a gene; V was cut back by 2 bases and J by 10 bases. The germline CDR1 and CDR2 sequences are SGHAT and FQNNGV.

This chain connects TRBV6-5 to TRBJ2-7; possible D gene TRBD2, 5 bases. The CDR3 runs 13 residues. Germline CDR1 and CDR2: MNHEY and SVGAGI. Trimming cost V 10 bases and J 3 bases, with 16 bases left between them. The CDR3 DNA sequence: TGTGCCACCCAGAGGGCCCTGTACTACGAGCAGTACTTC. Translated: CATQRALYYEQYF.

The chain is built from TRBV9 and TRBJ2-5; TRBD1 matches at 8 bases. The CDR3 is 17 residues long. Germline V gene sequence: CDR1 SGDLS, CDR2 YYNGEE. V shed 2 bases and J 1 base; nucleotides not matched to a gene: 10. The CDR3 region is CASSVDRGWEGQETQYF. DNA for the CDR3: TGTGCCAGCAGCGTCGACAGGGGATGGGAAGGCCAAGAGACCCAGTACTTC.

The chain employs TRBV9 and TRBJ2-4; 8 positions agree with TRBD1. CDR1 SGDLS and CDR2 YYNGEE come from the germline V gene. The CDR3 extends over 16 amino acids. V was pared by 2 bases and J by 6 bases, with 10 bases of the junction left unmatched. As DNA, the CDR3 is TGTGCCAGCAGCGTGACCCCAGGGGGCGTCGCAAACATTCAGTACTTC. Translated, it gives CASSVTPGGVANIQYF. The full variable domain, completed using reference TRBV9 and TRBJ2-4, is DSGVTQTPKHLITATGQRVTLRCSPRSGDLSVYWYQQSLDQGLQFLIQYYNGEERAKGNILERFSAQQFPDLHSELNLSSLELGDSALYFCASSVTPGGVANIQYFGAGTRLSVL.

The genes are TRBV7-6 and TRBJ2-1; D might be TRBD1 (5 bases). Deletions cut 1 base from V and 3 bases from J, with 13 bases between. The CDR3 is 16 amino acids. The V gene's germline CDR1 is SGHVS and CDR2 FNYEAQ. Here the CDR3 DNA reads TGTGCCAGCAGCTTAGAACGTTCAGGGTACTACAATGAGCAGTTCTTC. It specifies CASSLERSGYYNEQFF.

By its share, this clone is medium-sized. The chain has TRBV5-1 and TRBJ2-7; possibly TRBD1 for D (5 bases). Germline V lookup: CDR1 SGHRS, CDR2 YFSETQ. V was pared by 0 bases and J by 5 bases, with 12 bases between. CDR3 length equals 14 residues. Here the CDR3 reads CASSLGQGFNEQYF. The CDR3 DNA reads TGCGCCAGCAGCTTGGGTCAGGGCTTCAACGAGCAGTACTTC.

This clone was counted between two and nine times. The V and J genes are TRBV29-1 and TRBJ1-1; D possibly corresponds to TRBD1 (5 bases). V was trimmed by 4 bases and J by 1 base, leaving 16 bases between them. Germline V CDR1 and CDR2: SQVTM, ANQGSEA. This CDR3 has 15 residues. The DNA for the CDR3 is TGCAGCGTTGGACAGCCGGCAGAAACGAACACTGAAGCTTTCTTT. It codes for CSVGQPAETNTEAFF.

V gene TRBV11-2 combines with J gene TRBJ1-1, with no clear D. The CDR3 spans 13 residues. V lost 3 bases and J 6 bases, leaving 11 bases between the germline ends. Germline V gene data show CDR1 as SGHAT and CDR2 as FQNNGV. The CDR3 reads CASSFGDLAEAFF. For the CDR3, the DNA is TGTGCCAGCAGCTTCGGGGATCTCGCTGAAGCTTTCTTT.

The chain recombines TRBV5-6 with TRBJ2-2, with 10 bases identical to TRBD1. Germline CDR1 SGHDT, CDR2 YYEEEE. This CDR3 comprises 16 residues. With V trimmed by 2 bases and J by 3 bases, 4 bases remained unmatched. This chain's CDR3 is CASSFSDRGYTGELFF. In DNA, the CDR3 is TGTGCCAGCAGCTTCTCGGACAGGGGGTACACCGGGGAGCTGTTTTTT.

The genes are TRBV21-1 and TRBJ2-3; the table gives TRBD1 as D, unverified against the DNA. TRBV21-1 is shown as a pseudogene. This CDR3 is 14 amino acids long. The CDR3 bases are TGTGCCAGCAGCATTGGACAGGCGCAAGATACGCAGTATTTT. Its translation is CASSIGQAQDTQYF.

J is TRBJ1-4 and V is TRBV4-2; tentatively, D is TRBD1 (6 bases). Trimming left V 1 base short and J 6 bases short, with 18 bases between. The CDR3 length is 17 residues. CDR1 is LGHNA and CDR2 is YNFKEQ in the germline V gene. CDR3 loop: CASSQVIPRGLYEKLFF. CDR3 nucleotide sequence: TGTGCCAGCAGCCAAGTGATACCCAGGGGTTTGTATGAAAAACTGTTTTTT.

The rearrangement joins TRBV28 to TRBJ1-2, with D maybe TRBD1 (6 bases). Trimming stripped 10 bases from V and 8 bases from J, with 8 bases between. CDR3 length: 9 residues. The germline gives CDR1 MDHEN, CDR2 SYDVKM. For the CDR3, the DNA is TGTGCCACCAGGGGCGGCTACACCTTC. Protein product: CATRGGYTF.

The DNA of the CDR3 is TGTGCCAGCAGAGGGACTAGCGGGAGTGGGTTTAACACCGGGGAGCTGTTTTTT. Amino acid sequence: CASRGTSGSGFNTGELFF. The chain employs TRBV28 and TRBJ2-2, with 14 bases identical to TRBD2. V lost 6 bases to trimming and J lost 2 bases; unmatched junction nucleotides: 8. The CDR3 has 18 residues. Germline assignment: CDR1 MDHEN and CDR2 SYDVKM.

V usage is TRBV7-9 and J usage is TRBJ1-5; D gene unclear. The CDR3 length is 13 residues. Trimming removed 3 bases at V and 1 base at J, with 4 bases between. Germline assignment: CDR1 SEHNR and CDR2 FQNEAQ (reference sequence). The CDR3 sequence: CASSLESNQPQHF. CDR3 nucleotides: TGTGCCAGCAGCTTGGAGAGCAATCAGCCCCAGCATTTT.

V is TRBV11-1 and J is TRBJ2-1; 7 positions agree with TRBD2. The CDR3 sequence is 15 residues long. CDR1 is SGHAT, CDR2 FQDESV, per germline (reference sequence). V lost 1 base and J lost 8; bases outside the gene matches: 8. In DNA form, the CDR3 reads TGTGCCAGCAGCTTAGAAGCGGGGACCCGCCATGAGCAGTTCTTC. Its protein product is CASSLEAGTRHEQFF.

The table lists this clone with a count of one. The chain recombines TRBV7-2 with TRBJ2-7; D is ambiguous. CDR1 and CDR2 from the germline V gene are SGHTA and FQGNSA. V was pared by 2 bases and J by 0 bases, with 5 bases between. This CDR3 is 13 amino acids long. The CDR3 region has the DNA TGTGCCAGCAGCTTACGTGTCTCCTACGAGCAGTACTTC. This sequence encodes CASSLRVSYEQYF.

This clone occurred a few times. The J gene is TRBJ1-2, the V gene TRBV4-3; D perhaps matches TRBD1 (5 bases). Deletions cut 3 bases from V and 4 bases from J, with 18 bases between. The CDR3 covers 16 residues. Germline values: CDR1 LGHNA, CDR2 YSLEER. As DNA, the CDR3 is TGCGCCAGCAGCCAGGAGTTTGGGGGGAAATCCTATGGCTACACCTTC. Its protein is CASSQEFGGKSYGYTF.

The rearrangement joins TRBV28 to TRBJ2-1; D gene uncertain. The CDR3 length is 15 residues. The germline V gene encodes CDR1 MDHEN and CDR2 SYDVKM. The V gene lost 0 bases and the J gene lost 0 bases, with 6 bases spanning the gap. The CDR3 loop reads CASSLWVSSYNEQFF. CDR3 nucleotide sequence: TGTGCCAGCAGTTTATGGGTGAGCTCCTACAATGAGCAGTTCTTC.

CDR3 sequence (DNA): TGTGCCAGCAGCCCACTAGCGGGATCAAAGGGGGAGACCCAGTACTTC. Translating it yields CASSPLAGSKGETQYF. V and J are TRBV4-2 and TRBJ2-5, with 10 bases matching TRBD2. V lost 4 bases to trimming and J lost 5 bases; unmatched junction nucleotides: 10. In germline, CDR1 is LGHNA, CDR2 YNFKEQ. The CDR3 has 16 amino acids.

The chain carries TRBV7-9 and TRBJ2-2, with 12 bases identical to TRBD1. CDR3 length: 15 residues. The junction had 4 bases not matched to a gene; V was cut back by 4 bases and J by 7 bases. Germline loops: CDR1 SEHNR, CDR2 FQNEAQ (reference sequence). CDR3 sequence reads: CASSSGTGGIGELFF. CDR3 in DNA: TGTGCCAGCAGCTCCGGGACAGGGGGCATCGGGGAGCTGTTTTTT.

This sequence joins TRBV5-1 and TRBJ2-1, with 12 positions matching TRBD2. Trimming at V came to 4 bases and at J to 8 bases, leaving 10 bases not matched to a gene. There are 16 residues in the CDR3. Germline V lookup: CDR1 SGHRS, CDR2 YFSETQ. The CDR3 here is CASSPLTSGSRDEQFF. CDR3 nucleotide sequence: TGCGCCAGCAGCCCCTTGACTAGCGGGAGCCGGGATGAGCAGTTCTTC.

The chain links TRBV5-1 to TRBJ2-1, with D maybe TRBD2 (6 bases). Germline V gene data show CDR1 as SGHRS and CDR2 as YFSETQ. This CDR3 contains 15 residues. V lost 0 bases and J 9 bases, leaving 16 bases between the germline ends. CDR3 protein: CASSLALATGGEQFF. The CDR3 DNA is TGCGCCAGCAGCTTGGCACTAGCTACCGGTGGTGAGCAGTTCTTC.